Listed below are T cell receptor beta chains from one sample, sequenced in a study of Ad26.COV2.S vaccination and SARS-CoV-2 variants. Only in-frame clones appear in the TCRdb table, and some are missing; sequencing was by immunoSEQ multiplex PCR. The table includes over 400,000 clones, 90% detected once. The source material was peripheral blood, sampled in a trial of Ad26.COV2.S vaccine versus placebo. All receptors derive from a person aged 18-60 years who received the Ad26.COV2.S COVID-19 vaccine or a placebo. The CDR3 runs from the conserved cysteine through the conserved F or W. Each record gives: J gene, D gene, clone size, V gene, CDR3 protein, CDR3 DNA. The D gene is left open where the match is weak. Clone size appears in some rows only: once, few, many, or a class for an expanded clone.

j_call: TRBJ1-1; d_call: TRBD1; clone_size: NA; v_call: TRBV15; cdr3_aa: CATSRAEGAEGTEAFF; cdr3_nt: TGTGCCACCAGCAGAGCAGAGGGGGCAGAGGGCACTGAAGCTTTCTTT
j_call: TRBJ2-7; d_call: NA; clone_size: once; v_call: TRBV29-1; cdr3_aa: CSTAGGSPYEQYF; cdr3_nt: TGCAGCACCGCTGGCGGGTCCCCCTACGAGCAGTACTTC
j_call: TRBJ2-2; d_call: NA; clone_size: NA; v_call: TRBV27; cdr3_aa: CASSFWTATGELFF; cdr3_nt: TGTGCCAGCAGTTTTTGGACAGCCACCGGGGAGCTGTTTTTT
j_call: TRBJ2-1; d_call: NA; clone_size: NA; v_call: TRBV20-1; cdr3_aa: CSARDQDEQFF; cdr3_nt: TGCAGTGCTAGAGATCAGGATGAGCAGTTCTTC
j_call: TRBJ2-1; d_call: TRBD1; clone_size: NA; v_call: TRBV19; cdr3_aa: CASSIGAGTGASSYNEQFF; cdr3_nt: TGTGCCAGTAGTATAGGGGCCGGGACAGGGGCAAGCTCCTACAATGAGCAGTTCTTC
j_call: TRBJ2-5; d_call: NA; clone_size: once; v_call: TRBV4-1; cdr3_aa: CASSQEIRTIETQYF; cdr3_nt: TGCGCCAGCAGCCAAGAGATACGCACTATAGAGACCCAGTACTTC
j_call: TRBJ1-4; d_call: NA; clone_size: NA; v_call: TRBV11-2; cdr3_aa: CASSLGGSGREKLFF; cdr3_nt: TGTGCCAGCAGCTTAGGGGGCTCCGGTCGGGAAAAACTGTTTTTT
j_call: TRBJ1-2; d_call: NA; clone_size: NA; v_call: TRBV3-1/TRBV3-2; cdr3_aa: CASSQGISNYGYTF; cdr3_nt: TGTGCCAGCAGCCAAGGGATTTCTAACTATGGCTACACCTTC
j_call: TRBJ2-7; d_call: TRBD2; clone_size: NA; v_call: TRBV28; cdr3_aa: CASSFELAGVEQYF; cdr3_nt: TGTGCCAGCAGTTTTGAACTAGCGGGAGTTGAGCAGTACTTC
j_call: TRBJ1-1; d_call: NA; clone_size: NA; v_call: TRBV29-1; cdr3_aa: CSVVKFAGPMNTEAFF; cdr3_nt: TGCAGCGTTGTAAAGTTCGCAGGGCCAATGAACACTGAAGCTTTCTTT
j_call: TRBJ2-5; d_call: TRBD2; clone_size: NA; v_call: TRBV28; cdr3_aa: CASSPGTSGRGGGETQYF; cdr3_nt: TGTGCCAGCAGCCCGGGGACTAGCGGGAGGGGAGGTGGAGAGACCCAGTACTTC
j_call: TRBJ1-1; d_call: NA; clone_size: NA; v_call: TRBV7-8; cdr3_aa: CASSSVRARQAFF; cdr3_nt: TGTGCCAGCAGTTCAGTCCGGGCCCGACAAGCTTTCTTT
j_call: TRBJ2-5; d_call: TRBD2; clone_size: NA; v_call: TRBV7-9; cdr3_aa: CASSPSTPLAEETQYF; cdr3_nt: TGTGCCAGCAGTCCCTCAACCCCTCTAGCGGAAGAGACCCAGTACTTC
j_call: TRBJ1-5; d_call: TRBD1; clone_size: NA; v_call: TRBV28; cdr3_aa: CASSQTGGNQPQHF; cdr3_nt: TGTGCCAGCAGTCAAACAGGGGGAAATCAGCCCCAGCATTTT
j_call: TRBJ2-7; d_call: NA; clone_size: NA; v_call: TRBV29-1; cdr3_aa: CSVVALPPTGPRAYEQYF; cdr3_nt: TGCAGCGTTGTAGCACTCCCCCCAACCGGTCCCAGAGCCTACGAGCAGTACTTC
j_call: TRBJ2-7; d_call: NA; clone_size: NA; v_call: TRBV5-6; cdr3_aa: CASSAGESALHEQYF; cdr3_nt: TGTGCCAGCAGCGCCGGGGAGTCGGCCCTCCACGAGCAGTACTTC
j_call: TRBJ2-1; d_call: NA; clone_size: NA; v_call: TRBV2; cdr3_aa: CASSVHNEQFF; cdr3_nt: TGTGCCAGCAGTGTGCACAATGAGCAGTTCTTC
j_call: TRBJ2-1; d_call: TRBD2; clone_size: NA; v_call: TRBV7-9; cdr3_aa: CASSLGLAGGLPEQFF; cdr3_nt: TGTGCCAGCAGCTTAGGACTAGCGGGAGGGCTTCCTGAGCAGTTCTTC
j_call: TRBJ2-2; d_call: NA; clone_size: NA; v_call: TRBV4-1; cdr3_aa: CASSPGLYTGELFF; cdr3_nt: TGCGCCAGCAGCCCTGGACTATACACCGGGGAGCTGTTTTTT
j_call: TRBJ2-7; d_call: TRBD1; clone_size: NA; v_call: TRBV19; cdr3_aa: CASRWDRVHEQYF; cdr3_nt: TGTGCCAGTAGATGGGACAGGGTCCACGAGCAGTACTTC
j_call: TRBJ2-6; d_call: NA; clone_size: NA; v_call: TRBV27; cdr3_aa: CASSPLRAGANVLTF; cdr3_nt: TGTGCCAGCAGTCCCCTTAGGGCTGGGGCCAACGTCCTGACTTTC
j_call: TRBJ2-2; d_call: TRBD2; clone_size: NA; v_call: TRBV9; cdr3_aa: CASSASGGNTGELFF; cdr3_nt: TGTGCCAGCAGCGCTAGCGGGGGCAACACCGGGGAGCTGTTTTTT
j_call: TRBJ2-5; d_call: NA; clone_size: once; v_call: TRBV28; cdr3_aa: CASSSPEGGRETQYF; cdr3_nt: TGTGCCAGCAGTTCACCCGAGGGGGGCAGAGAGACCCAGTACTTC
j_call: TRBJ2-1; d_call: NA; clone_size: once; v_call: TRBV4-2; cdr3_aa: CASSQSQGRVVQFF; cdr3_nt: TGTGCCAGCAGCCAATCGCAGGGACGGGTGGTGCAGTTCTTC
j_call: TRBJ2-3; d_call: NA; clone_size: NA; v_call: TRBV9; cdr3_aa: CASSVAAQLTDTQYF; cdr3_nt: TGTGCCAGCAGCGTAGCTGCCCAGCTAACAGATACGCAGTATTTT
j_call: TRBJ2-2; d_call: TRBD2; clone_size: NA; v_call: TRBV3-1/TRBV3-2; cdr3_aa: CASRLRGLVSGELFF; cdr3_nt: TGTGCCAGCAGGCTACGTGGACTAGTGTCCGGGGAGCTGTTTTTT
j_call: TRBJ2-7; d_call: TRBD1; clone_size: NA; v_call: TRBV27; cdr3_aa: CASRRPGQGWNEQYF; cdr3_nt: TGTGCCAGCAGACGTCCTGGACAGGGGTGGAACGAGCAGTACTTC